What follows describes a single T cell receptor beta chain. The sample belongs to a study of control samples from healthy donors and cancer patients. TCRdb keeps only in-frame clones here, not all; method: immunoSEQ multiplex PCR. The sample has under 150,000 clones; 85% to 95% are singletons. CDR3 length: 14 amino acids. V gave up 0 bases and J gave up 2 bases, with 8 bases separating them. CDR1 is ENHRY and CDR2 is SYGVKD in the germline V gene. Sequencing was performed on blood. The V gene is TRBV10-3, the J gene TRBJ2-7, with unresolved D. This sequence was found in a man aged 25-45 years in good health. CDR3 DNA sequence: TGTGCCATCAGTGAGTCTAGGCAAACCTACGAGCAGTACTTC. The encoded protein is CAISESRQTYEQYF.